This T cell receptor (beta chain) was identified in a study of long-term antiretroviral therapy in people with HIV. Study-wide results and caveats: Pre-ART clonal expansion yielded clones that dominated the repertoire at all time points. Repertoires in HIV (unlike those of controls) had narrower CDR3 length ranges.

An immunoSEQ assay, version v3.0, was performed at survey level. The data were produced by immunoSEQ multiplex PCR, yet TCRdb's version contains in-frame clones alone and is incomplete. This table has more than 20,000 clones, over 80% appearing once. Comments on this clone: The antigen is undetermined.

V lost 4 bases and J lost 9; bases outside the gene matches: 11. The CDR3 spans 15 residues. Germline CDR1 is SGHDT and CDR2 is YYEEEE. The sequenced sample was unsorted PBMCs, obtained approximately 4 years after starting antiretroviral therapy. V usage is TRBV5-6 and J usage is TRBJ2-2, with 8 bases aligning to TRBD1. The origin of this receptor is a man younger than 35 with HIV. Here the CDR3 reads CASSDQTGDRRELFF. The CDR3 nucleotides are TGTGCCAGCAGCGATCAGACAGGGGATAGGCGGGAGCTGTTTTTT.